This entry concerns a single T cell receptor (beta chain). This sample is drawn from a study of blood T cell repertoires in COVID-19. Study-wide background: Acute and convalescent COVID-19 samples came from the United States, Italy and Spain.

In the original analysis: Estimates of nucleated cell counts were drawn from the amplification of reference gene primers. Sequencing was performed with immunoSEQ multiplex PCR; in TCRdb, only in-frame clones are kept and a portion is missing. The V and J calls and clone size are taken from that table; D and trimming were inferred from the DNA. The data show under 300,000 clones, around 90% seen once. V lost 2 bases and J 5 bases, leaving 4 bases between the germline ends. This CDR3 comprises 12 residues. Adults between about 18 and 95 years of age took part from 24 US areas. The study counted Cohort 3 donors as recovered given two negative PCRs, clearance, or symptom resolution.

The sequencing sample was made of PBMCs or T cells enriched from blood (not recorded which). The sequence was obtained from a woman aged 40 to 55 who had recovered from COVID-19. The chain couples TRBV12-3 or TRBV12-4 to TRBJ2-1; D is uncertain. The DNA for the CDR3 is TGTGCCAGCAGTTTACGCGACAATGAGCAGTTCTTC. Residues: CASSLRDNEQFF.